Listed below are T cell receptor beta chains from one sample, sequenced in a study of cytomegalovirus exposure and HLA in healthy donors. Produced via immunoSEQ multiplex PCR; TCRdb's table is partial and in-frame only. The table records 150,000 to 180,000 clones, 82% of them present only once. Specimen: PBMCs. The receptors originated from a woman between 50 and 59 years old in good health and CMV-seropositive. Both conserved end residues are part of each CDR3. The D gene is left open where the match is weak. Where a row states a size, it is once, few, many or the class of an expanded clone; other rows omit it.

clone_size cdr3_length d_call j_call v_call cdr3_aa cdr3_nt
NA 14 NA TRBJ1-5 TRBV19 CASTSTLGNQPQHF TGTGCCAGTACTAGCACTTTGGGGAATCAGCCCCAGCATTTT
few 12 TRBD1 TRBJ1-2 TRBV7-2 CASSSRQGPRTF TGTGCCAGCAGCTCCCGACAGGGACCTCGCACCTTC
NA 13 NA TRBJ1-1 TRBV5-6 CASSLGGRTEAFF TGTGCCAGCAGCTTGGGGGGGCGGACTGAAGCTTTCTTT
NA 15 TRBD2 TRBJ2-3 TRBV7-8 CASSVSGGGEDTQYF TGTGCCAGCAGCGTGAGCGGGGGGGGCGAGGATACGCAGTATTTT
NA 13 TRBD1 TRBJ2-7 TRBV15 CATSDRVSNEQYF TGTGCCACCTCGGACAGGGTTTCCAACGAGCAGTACTTC
NA 12 NA TRBJ1-1 TRBV7-9 CASTLVNGGAFF TGTGCCAGCACCCTTGTCAACGGGGGAGCTTTCTTT
NA 15 TRBD2 TRBJ2-1 TRBV6-5 CASSGSGGAYNEQFF TGTGCCAGCAGTGGTAGCGGGGGGGCCTACAATGAGCAGTTCTTC
NA 14 NA TRBJ1-2 TRBV19 CASSSGHHRGGYTF TGTGCCAGTAGTTCGGGACACCACCGGGGTGGCTACACCTTC
NA 14 TRBD2 TRBJ2-3 TRBV9 CASSVGGVADTQYF TGTGCCAGCAGCGTTGGGGGGGTCGCAGATACGCAGTATTTT
NA 17 NA TRBJ2-1 TRBV4-3 CASSQARVTVLLDEQFF TGCGCCAGCAGCCAAGCCCGGGTGACAGTCTTATTAGATGAGCAGTTCTTC
NA 14 NA TRBJ2-4 TRBV4-2 CASSSQGPGDIQYF TGTGCCAGCAGCTCTCAAGGGCCCGGGGACATTCAGTACTTC
NA 14 TRBD1 TRBJ1-1 TRBV29-1 CSVEAWDRGTEAFF TGCAGCGTTGAAGCTTGGGACAGGGGCACTGAAGCTTTCTTT
NA 14 TRBD1 TRBJ1-3 TRBV30 CAWGIGGTGNTIYF TGTGCCTGGGGAATAGGGGGCACTGGAAACACCATATATTTT
NA 13 TRBD1 TRBJ1-2 TRBV27 CASSPGTGGAYTF TGTGCCAGCAGCCCCGGGACAGGGGGCGCCTACACCTTC
NA 13 TRBD1 TRBJ1-6 TRBV27 CASSFEGASPLHF TGTGCCAGCAGTTTTGAGGGGGCTTCACCCCTCCACTTT
NA 14 NA TRBJ1-1 TRBV10-3 CAISDKGLNTEAFF TGTGCCATCAGTGATAAGGGGTTGAACACTGAAGCTTTCTTT
NA 16 NA TRBJ1-3 TRBV5-1 CASSLDQGSGGNTIYF TGCGCCAGCAGCTTGGACCAGGGGTCTGGAGGAAACACCATATATTTT
NA 15 TRBD2 TRBJ2-3 TRBV5-1 CASSLEWRGTDTQYF TGCGCCAGCAGCTTGGAGTGGCGGGGGACAGATACGCAGTATTTT
NA 14 NA TRBJ1-2 TRBV7-9 CASSLGRAGYGYTF TGTGCCAGCAGCCTGGGGAGGGCCGGCTATGGCTACACCTTC
few 14 NA TRBJ2-3 TRBV2 CASRVTVSTDTQYF TGTGCCAGCAGGGTGACAGTTAGCACAGATACGCAGTATTTT
few 13 NA TRBJ2-7 TRBV25-1 CASSVPGGYEQYF TGTGCCAGCAGTGTGCCCGGGGGATACGAGCAGTACTTC
NA 14 TRBD2 TRBJ2-3 TRBV6-5 CASRSGTSPDTQYF TGTGCCAGCAGATCCGGGACTAGCCCAGATACGCAGTATTTT
NA 12 TRBD1 TRBJ2-1 TRBV6-6 CASSGQGNEQFF TGTGCCAGCAGTGGACAGGGCAATGAGCAGTTCTTC
NA 15 TRBD1 TRBJ1-5 TRBV4-3 CASSQSDRNDQPQHF TGCGCCAGCAGCCAATCGGACAGGAACGATCAGCCCCAGCATTTT
NA 18 NA TRBJ2-6 TRBV5-1 CASSTPGGDLSGANVLTF TGCGCCAGCAGCACCCCGGGCGGGGACCTCTCTGGGGCCAACGTCCTGACTTTC
NA 14 NA TRBJ1-2 TRBV11-2 CASSLPGTTNGYTF TGTGCCAGCAGCTTGCCAGGGACTACTAATGGCTACACCTTC
once 16 NA TRBJ1-6 TRBV6-1 CASSVSGQGYNSPLHF TGTGCCAGCAGTGTTTCCGGGCAGGGTTATAATTCACCCCTCCACTTT
NA 15 TRBD1 TRBJ2-2 TRBV5-4 CASSSQGAKAGELFF TGTGCCAGCAGCTCACAGGGGGCGAAGGCCGGGGAGCTGTTTTTT
NA 16 TRBD2 TRBJ2-1 TRBV7-9 CASTPPSGGLYNEQFF TGTGCCAGCACCCCGCCTAGCGGGGGCTTATACAATGAGCAGTTCTTC
NA 14 TRBD2 TRBJ2-1 TRBV18 CASSPSGGPREQFF TGTGCCAGCTCACCTAGCGGGGGGCCGCGGGAGCAGTTCTTC
NA 13 TRBD1 TRBJ2-7 TRBV5-4 CASSSTGGNEQYF TGTGCCAGCAGCTCGACAGGGGGCAACGAGCAGTACTTC
NA 15 NA TRBJ1-4 TRBV14 CASSESGRGREKLFF TGTGCCAGCAGCGAATCGGGCAGGGGAAGGGAAAAACTGTTTTTT
NA 13 NA TRBJ1-4 TRBV2 CASSEQGLGKLFF TGTGCCAGCAGTGAACAGGGGTTGGGAAAACTGTTTTTT
NA 13 TRBD1 TRBJ1-2 TRBV25-1 CASSATGTYGYTF TGTGCCAGCAGTGCGACAGGGACATATGGCTACACCTTC
NA 11 NA TRBJ2-7 TRBV6-5 CARDRDYEQYF TGTGCCAGAGACAGAGACTACGAGCAGTACTTC
once 14 TRBD1 TRBJ2-1 TRBV5-6 CASSLDRGLTEQFF TGTGCCAGCAGCTTGGACAGGGGGCTCACTGAGCAGTTCTTC
few 15 TRBD1 TRBJ2-3 TRBV6-5 CASSYHRGLTDTQYF TGTGCCAGCAGTTACCACAGGGGGCTAACAGATACGCAGTATTTT